The 24 T cell receptor beta chains reported below all come from one sample, sequenced in a study of blood T cell repertoires in COVID-19. The data were produced by immunoSEQ multiplex PCR, yet TCRdb's version contains in-frame clones alone and is incomplete. The sample has approximately 170,000 clones; about 85% are singletons. The sample taken for sequencing was peripheral blood. The receptors stem from a man older than 75 with COVID-19, enrolled during active disease.

The chain is built from TRBV28 and TRBJ1-5, with TRBD1 matching over 8 bases. V dropped 3 bases and J dropped 1; count of bases not matched to a gene: 11. CDR3 size: 18 residues. CDR1 is MDHEN and CDR2 is SYDVKM in the germline V gene. DNA for the CDR3: TGTGCCAGCAGTTTCGGAGGACAGGGTATTCTGAGCAATCAGCCCCAGCATTTT. This gives the protein CASSFGGQGILSNQPQHF.

The chain combines TRBV19 with TRBJ2-2; perhaps TRBD2 as D (10 bases). V lost 1 base to trimming and J lost 2 bases, with 26 bases between them. The CDR3 is 21 amino acids. Germline assignment: CDR1 LNHDA and CDR2 SQIVND (reference sequence). The CDR3 DNA sequence: TGTGCCAGTAGTATAGTGGGGACAGGGAGAACTAGCGGGGCTAACACCGGGGAGCTGTTTTTT. Its protein is CASSIVGTGRTSGANTGELFF.

CDR3 in amino acids: CASSLGTSGFF. The DNA for the CDR3 is TGTGCCAGCAGCCTGGGGACTAGTGGGTTCTTC. This sequence joins TRBV2 and TRBJ2-1; 8 bases fit TRBD2. Germline V gene sequence: CDR1 SNHLY, CDR2 FYNNEI. After removal of 6 bases from V and 15 bases from J, the junction contained 7 bases not matched to a gene. The CDR3 contains 11 residues.

The chain couples TRBV2 to TRBJ2-1; TRBD2 matches at 13 bases. Per germline, CDR1 SNHLY and CDR2 FYNNEI. The CDR3 is 15 amino acids. Trimming took 8 bases from V and 4 from J; bases not matched to a gene: 5. The CDR3 sequence is CASGLAGAQYNEQFF. The CDR3 DNA reads TGTGCCAGCGGACTAGCGGGGGCCCAATACAATGAGCAGTTCTTC.

This chain uses TRBV7-2 with TRBJ2-3; 9 nucleotides match TRBD2. Unmatched junction bases numbered 6, after V lost 4 bases and J lost 4 bases. CDR3 size: 15 residues. Germline values: CDR1 SGHTA, CDR2 FQGNSA. CDR3 sequence (DNA): TGTGCCAGCAGCTCATCTAGCGGGGCCGCAGATACGCAGTATTTT. Translated, it gives CASSSSSGAADTQYF.

The chain links TRBV28 to TRBJ1-2; maybe TRBD1 (6 bases). V was clipped by 5 bases and J by 5 bases, with 18 bases between them. Germline V gene data show CDR1 as MDHEN and CDR2 as SYDVKM. The CDR3 is 15 amino acids. CDR3 sequence (DNA): TGTGCCAGCAGTCCCAGGACAGACATCCATTATGGCTACACCTTC. Translated, it gives CASSPRTDIHYGYTF.

Worth noting for this clone: At the DNA level, this CDR3 is encoded by other sequences in the same sample as well. The genes are TRBV5-5 and TRBJ2-5, with D tentatively TRBD2 (5 bases). From germline, CDR1 is SGHKS and CDR2 YYEKEE (reference sequence). With 0 bases removed from V and 3 bases from J, the gap between germline ends came to 6 bases. The CDR3 totals 13 residues. In DNA, the CDR3 is TGTGCCAGCAGCTTGGGGGGAGAAGAGACCCAGTACTTC. Translated, it gives CASSLGGEETQYF.

This clone turned up a few times. The chain recombines TRBV7-3 with TRBJ2-1; a weak D match, TRBD1 (6 bases). The CDR3 totals 13 residues. V lost 5 bases and J lost 7, with 12 bases in between. Per the germline V gene, CDR1 is SGHTA and CDR2 is FQGTGA. CDR3 region: CASSRQGMNEQFF. The DNA for the CDR3 is TGTGCCAGCAGCCGCCAGGGGATGAATGAGCAGTTCTTC.

The CDR3 here is CASSVGGLMNTGELFF. The CDR3 DNA reads as TGTGCCAGCAGCGTAGGGGGGCTAATGAACACCGGGGAGCTGTTTTTT. The genes are TRBV9 and TRBJ2-2; the D gene is possibly TRBD1 (6 bases). Germline CDR1 is SGDLS and CDR2 is YYNGEE. The CDR3 runs 16 residues. Trimming shortened V by 0 bases and J by 1 base, and 10 bases separated the two germline ends.

The rearrangement links TRBV6-2 or TRBV6-3 to TRBJ2-2; D is perhaps TRBD1 (5 bases). Germline CDR1 and CDR2: MNHEY and SVGEGT. V was trimmed by 5 bases and J by 0 bases, leaving 16 bases between them. The CDR3 has 17 amino acids. The CDR3 nucleotides read TGTGCCAGCAGTCCCTATCGGACACCGCCGAACACCGGGGAGCTGTTTTTT. Translation gives CASSPYRTPPNTGELFF.

The rearrangement joins TRBV7-2 to TRBJ1-3; D possibly corresponds to TRBD1 (5 bases). V lost 4 bases to trimming and J lost 10 bases, with 14 bases between them. The CDR3 extends over 13 amino acids. The germline CDR1 and CDR2 sequences are SGHTA and FQGNSA. As DNA, the CDR3 is TGTGCCAGCAGCTCGGGGGGTAGGGTAACCATATATTTT. The encoded protein is CASSSGGRVTIYF.

As DNA, the CDR3 is TGTGCCAGTAGTATTCTGTATTCGGCTAATGAAAAACTGTTTTTT. It translates to CASSILYSANEKLFF. This chain joins TRBV19 and TRBJ1-4, with no clear D. The CDR3 runs 15 residues. CDR1 is LNHDA, CDR2 SQIVND, per germline (reference sequence). V was trimmed by 3 bases and J by 3 bases, leaving 11 bases between them.

The rearrangement joins TRBV5-6 to TRBJ2-2; 7 bases agree with TRBD1. There are 17 residues in the CDR3. CDR1 SGHDT and CDR2 YYEEEE come from the germline V gene. The V gene end was trimmed by 5 bases and the J gene end by 1 base; junction bases not matched to a gene: 11. The CDR3: CASSFDLYRGNTGELFF. The CDR3 region has the DNA TGTGCCAGCAGTTTTGATTTATACAGGGGGAACACCGGGGAGCTGTTTTTT.

The chain links TRBV4-1 to TRBJ2-7, with 8 bases aligning to TRBD1. Germline V gives CDR1 MGHRA, CDR2 YSYEKL. CDR3 length: 15 residues. V lost 3 bases to trimming and J lost 5 bases; unmatched junction nucleotides: 9. As DNA, the CDR3 is TGCGCCAGCAGCCATTGGACAGGGATTTTCCACGAGCAGTACTTC. Protein product: CASSHWTGIFHEQYF.

This clone was recorded once. CDR3 amino acids: CASSGSQGPANYGYTF. The CDR3, as DNA: TGTGCCAGCTCCGGGTCTCAGGGGCCAGCTAACTATGGCTACACCTTC. The chain employs TRBV18 and TRBJ1-2, with a weak D call TRBD1 (6 bases). The CDR3 runs to 16 residues. The ends were cut back, 6 bases at V and 0 bases at J, with 17 bases in the middle. CDR1 KGHSH and CDR2 LQKENI come from the germline V gene.

This CDR3 is CASSQDYRGQETQYF. The CDR3 bases are TGCGCCAGCAGCCAAGATTACAGGGGCCAAGAGACCCAGTACTTC. The V and J genes are TRBV4-3 and TRBJ2-5, with 7 bases lining up with TRBD1. The germline V gene encodes CDR1 LGHNA and CDR2 YSLEER. V dropped 0 bases and J dropped 1; count of bases not matched to a gene: 2. The CDR3 covers 15 residues.

This chain joins TRBV6-5 and TRBJ1-4; D possibly corresponds to TRBD1 (6 bases). CDR1 and CDR2 (germline): MNHEY, SVGAGI. The germline V and J ends were trimmed by 5 bases and 8 bases, with 15 bases remaining between them. This CDR3 has 14 amino acids. Here the CDR3 DNA reads TGTGCCAGCAGTCCCGGACAGAACAGGGAAAAACTGTTTTTT. Its translation: CASSPGQNREKLFF.

This rearrangement joins TRBV15 to TRBJ1-6, with D perhaps TRBD1 (6 bases). V dropped 2 bases and J dropped 7 bases, with 9 bases sitting between them. CDR1 and CDR2 (germline): LNHNV, YYDKDF (reference sequence). This CDR3 spans 14 amino acids. The CDR3 DNA reads as TGTGCCACCAGCAGACAGGGGAAGAATTCACCCCTCCACTTT. Translated: CATSRQGKNSPLHF.

The rearrangement links TRBV5-1 to TRBJ1-1; weak D call: TRBD1 (6 bases). Germline CDR1 is SGHRS and CDR2 is YFSETQ. The CDR3 contains 15 residues. V was trimmed by 5 bases and J by 1 base, leaving 15 bases between them. The CDR3 DNA follows: TGCGCCAGCAGTCCTTCCGGGACATCGAACACTGAAGCTTTCTTT. It encodes CASSPSGTSNTEAFF. Variable domain in full (rest from reference TRBV5-1 and TRBJ1-1): KAGVTQTPRYLIKTRGQQVTLSCSPISGHRSVSWYQQTPGQGLQFLFEYFSETQRNKGNFPGRFSGRQFSNSRSEMNVSTLELGDSALYLCASSPSGTSNTEAFFGQGTRLTVV.

CDR3 region: CASTKAGTGGQNGYTF. In nucleotides, the CDR3 is TGTGCCAGCACCAAAGCCGGGACAGGGGGTCAGAATGGCTACACCTTC. The chain couples TRBV27 to TRBJ1-2, with 11 bases identical to TRBD1. The V gene's germline CDR1 is MNHEY and CDR2 SMNVEV (reference sequence). With 7 bases clipped from V and 6 bases from J, the junction kept 13 bases outside the gene matches. The length of the CDR3 is 16 residues.

The chain has TRBV7-9 and TRBJ1-2; 7 nucleotides align to TRBD1. The V segment lost 2 bases and the J segment 5 bases; nucleotides outside the gene matches: 8. CDR1 is SEHNR and CDR2 is FQNEAQ in the germline V gene (reference sequence). The CDR3 runs 15 residues. CDR3 sequence reads: CASSLHDRAIYGYTF. CDR3 coding DNA: TGTGCCAGCAGCTTACACGACAGGGCTATTTATGGCTACACCTTC.

This clone was detected only once. The chain uses TRBV5-1 and TRBJ2-7; D might be TRBD1 (6 bases). CDR1 and CDR2 (germline): SGHRS, YFSETQ. The CDR3 is made up of 14 amino acids. V shed 0 bases and J shed 5 bases, with 12 bases lying between them. The CDR3 protein is CASSLVQGPHEQYF. In DNA, the CDR3 is TGCGCCAGCAGCTTGGTACAGGGACCTCACGAGCAGTACTTC. The full variable domain, in which reference TRBV5-1 and TRBJ2-7 provide the parts outside the CDR3, is KAGVTQTPRYLIKTRGQQVTLSCSPISGHRSVSWYQQTPGQGLQFLFEYFSETQRNKGNFPGRFSGRQFSNSRSEMNVSTLELGDSALYLCASSLVQGPHEQYFGPGTRLTVT.

The gene calls are TRBV11-1 and TRBJ2-3; 10 bases map to TRBD2. The V segment lost 10 bases and the J segment 0 bases; nucleotides outside the gene matches: 4. The CDR3 consists of 14 residues. Germline V gives CDR1 SGHAT, CDR2 FQDESV (reference sequence). CDR3 region: CATQRGGSTDTQYF. In DNA form, the CDR3 reads TGTGCCACCCAGCGGGGGGGGAGCACAGATACGCAGTATTTT.

The chain recombines TRBV6-5 with TRBJ1-4; D remains unclear. The CDR3 is 13 amino acids. V dropped 7 bases and J dropped 3 bases, with 9 bases sitting between them. Germline V gene lookup returns CDR1 MNHEY and CDR2 SVGAGI. CDR3 region: CASTLQANEKLFF. The CDR3 DNA follows: TGTGCCAGCACCCTGCAGGCTAATGAAAAACTGTTTTTT.